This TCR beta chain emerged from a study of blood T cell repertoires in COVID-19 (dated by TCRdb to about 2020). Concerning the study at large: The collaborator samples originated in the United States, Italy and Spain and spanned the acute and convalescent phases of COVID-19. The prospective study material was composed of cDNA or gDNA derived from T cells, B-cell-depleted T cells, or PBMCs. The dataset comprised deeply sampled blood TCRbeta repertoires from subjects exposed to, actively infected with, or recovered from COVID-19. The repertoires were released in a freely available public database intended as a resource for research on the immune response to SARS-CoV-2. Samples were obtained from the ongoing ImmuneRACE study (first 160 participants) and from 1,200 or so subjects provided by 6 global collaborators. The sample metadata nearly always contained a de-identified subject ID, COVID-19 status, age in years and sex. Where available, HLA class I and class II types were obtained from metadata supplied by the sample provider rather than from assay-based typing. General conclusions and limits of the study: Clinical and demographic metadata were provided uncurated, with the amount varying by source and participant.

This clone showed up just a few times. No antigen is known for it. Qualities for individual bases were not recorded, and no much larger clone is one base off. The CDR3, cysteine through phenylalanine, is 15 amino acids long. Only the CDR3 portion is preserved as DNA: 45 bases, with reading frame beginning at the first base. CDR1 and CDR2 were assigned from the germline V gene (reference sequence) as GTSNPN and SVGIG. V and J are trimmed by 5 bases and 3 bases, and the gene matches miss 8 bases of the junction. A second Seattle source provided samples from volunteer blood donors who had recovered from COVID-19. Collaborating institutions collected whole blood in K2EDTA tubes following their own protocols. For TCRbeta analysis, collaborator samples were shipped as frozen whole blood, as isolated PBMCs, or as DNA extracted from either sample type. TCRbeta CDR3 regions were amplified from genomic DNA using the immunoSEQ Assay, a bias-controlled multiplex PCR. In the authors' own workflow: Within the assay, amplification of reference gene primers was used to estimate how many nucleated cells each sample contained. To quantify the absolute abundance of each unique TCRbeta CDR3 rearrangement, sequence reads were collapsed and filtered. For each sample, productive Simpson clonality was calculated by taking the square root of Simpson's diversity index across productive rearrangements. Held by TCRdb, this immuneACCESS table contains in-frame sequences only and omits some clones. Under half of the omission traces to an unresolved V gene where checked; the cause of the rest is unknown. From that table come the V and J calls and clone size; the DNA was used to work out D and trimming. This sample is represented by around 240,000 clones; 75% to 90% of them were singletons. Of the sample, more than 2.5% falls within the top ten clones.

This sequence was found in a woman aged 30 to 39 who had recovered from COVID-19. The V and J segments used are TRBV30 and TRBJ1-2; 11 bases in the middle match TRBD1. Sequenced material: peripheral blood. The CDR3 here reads CAWQTGTGGYYGYTF. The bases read TGTGCCTGGCAGACCGGGACAGGGGGATACTATGGCTACACCTTC.